A selection of T cell receptor beta chains follows, all from one sample in a study of early T cells in non-severe SARS-CoV-2 infection. TCRdb passed the 5' RACE reads through MiXCR, listing each CDR3 protein once. Of tens of thousands of distinct CDR3 sequences in the sample, about 10% were seen once. The sequencing input was whole blood. All receptors derive from an adult who was a healthcare worker with PCR-confirmed SARS-CoV-2 infection or an uninfected control (not recorded which). Both conserved end residues are part of each CDR3. The order of the fields is clone size, D gene, V gene, J gene, CDR3 DNA, CDR3 protein. The D gene is left open where the match is weak. Rows may omit the clone size; those that give it use once, few, many or a size class.

many,TRBD2,TRBV9,TRBJ2-7,TGTGCCAGCAGCGAGCGACTAGCGGGAGATAGGGAGCAGTACTTC,CASSERLAGDREQYF
NA,NA,TRBV7-2,TRBJ1-4,TGTGCCAGCAGGTCCACGGGGACGACCGGGGAAAAACTGTTTTTT,CASRSTGTTGEKLFF
few,NA,TRBV12-3/TRBV12-4,TRBJ1-2,TGTGCCAGCAGTTTATTCCCAGGGGAGGATGGCTACACCTTC,CASSLFPGEDGYTF
many,TRBD2,TRBV5-1,TRBJ2-1,TGCGCCAGCAGCCCCGGGACTAGCGGGAGCCTTTGGAATGAGCAGTTCTTC,CASSPGTSGSLWNEQFF
NA,NA,TRBV7-9,TRBJ2-3,TGTGCCAGCAGACCGACCGGTAAAAGTTCCCTAGGAACAGATACGCAGTATTTT,CASRPTGKSSLGTDTQYF
NA,NA,TRBV13,TRBJ2-7,TGTGCCAGCAGCTTAGGCCTGGTCCCCTACGAGCAGTACTTC,CASSLGLVPYEQYF
NA,TRBD2,TRBV6-5,TRBJ2-1,TGTGCCAGCAGTTACTCGACGCGGGGGAATGAGCAGTTCTTC,CASSYSTRGNEQFF
many,TRBD2,TRBV5-6,TRBJ2-3,TGTGCCAGCAGCGGGGCTAGCGGGTATGGCACAGATACGCAGTATTTT,CASSGASGYGTDTQYF
many,NA,TRBV7-2,TRBJ2-3,TGTGCCAGCAGCTTAAACGAAGCAGATACGCAGTATTTT,CASSLNEADTQYF
few,NA,TRBV6-6,TRBJ2-5,TGTGCCAGCAGTCAAAGAGGGAGACAAGAGACCCAGTACTTC,CASSQRGRQETQYF
once,NA,TRBV2,TRBJ2-2,TGTGCCAGCAGGGAACTCAGTGCGAACACCGGGGAGCTGTTTTTT,CASRELSANTGELFF
many,TRBD1,TRBV7-9,TRBJ1-6,TGTGCCAGCAGCTGGACAGGGAGTACTTCACCCCTCCACTTT,CASSWTGSTSPLHF
NA,NA,TRBV18,TRBJ2-7,TGTGCCAGCTCACTTTCGTCGGGCCAGGAATACGAGCAGTACTTC,CASSLSSGQEYEQYF